These 21 T cell receptor beta chains share one sample of origin, sequenced in a study of T cells after somatic rescue of genetic block. The protocol was immunoSEQ multiplex PCR, while the TCRdb copy is restricted to in-frame clones and leaves out a portion. The table shows about 120,000 clones, with around nine tenths occurring only once. The sequencing sample was made of peripheral blood mononuclear cells (PBMCs). The receptor set was obtained from a woman aged 18-30 years.

This chain connects TRBV21-1 to TRBJ2-1; the table's D call of TRBD1 was not tested on the DNA. TRBV21-1 represents a pseudogene. The CDR3 loop spans 20 amino acids. The CDR3 protein is CASSKSRAGTGTAIANEQFF. The DNA of the CDR3 is TGTGCCAGCAGCAAAAGTAGGGCCGGGACCGGGACAGCTATCGCCAATGAGCAGTTCTTC.

The chain couples TRBV30 to TRBJ1-3; tentative D call: TRBD1 (6 bases). This CDR3 region has 15 residues. The V gene lost 8 bases and the J gene lost 2 bases, with 19 bases spanning the gap. Per the germline V gene, CDR1 is GTSNPN and CDR2 is SVGIG (reference sequence). In nucleotides, the CDR3 is TGTGCCGGACAGTGGGGGGTAAAGGCTGGAAACACCATATATTTT. Residues: CAGQWGVKAGNTIYF. Complete variable domain (other parts from reference TRBV30 and TRBJ1-3): SQTIHQWPATLVQPVGSPLSLECTVEGTSNPNLYWYRQAAGRGLQLLFYSVGIGQISSEVPQNLSASRPQDRQFILSSKKLLLSDSGFYLCAGQWGVKAGNTIYFGEGSWLTVV.

The J gene is TRBJ2-5, the V gene TRBV14; D remains ambiguous. CDR1 and CDR2 from the germline V gene are SGHDN and FVKESK. V lost 4 bases, J lost 4 bases, and 7 bases lay in between. CDR3 length: 12 amino acids. Written as DNA, the CDR3 is TGTGCCAGCAGCCGGGCGGCAGAGACCCAGTACTTC. This codes for CASSRAAETQYF.

The rearrangement joins TRBV10-3 to TRBJ1-6; 10 nucleotides align to TRBD1. Germline V gives CDR1 ENHRY, CDR2 SYGVKD. The junction had 2 bases not matched to a gene; V was cut back by 0 bases and J by 9 bases. This CDR3 is built from 15 residues. The DNA for the CDR3 is TGTGCCATCAGTGAGTCCGGACAGGGGGGTTCACCCCTCCACTTT. Translation gives CAISESGQGGSPLHF.

The V and J genes are TRBV27 and TRBJ2-6, with a tentative D call TRBD1 (6 bases). This CDR3 contains 16 residues. The germline CDR1 and CDR2 sequences are MNHEY and SMNVEV (reference sequence). Trimming removed 6 bases from V and 3 bases from J, with 15 bases in between. In DNA, the CDR3 is TGTGCCAGCAGGATACAGGGTGGAGGTGGGGCCAACGTCCTGACTTTC. The encoded protein is CASRIQGGGGANVLTF.

This chain uses TRBV15 with TRBJ1-1; D unresolved. Germline V CDR1 and CDR2: LNHNV, YYDKDF (reference sequence). This CDR3 is built from 15 residues. The V and J ends lost 0 bases and 4 bases respectively, with 12 bases between them. CDR3 amino acids: CATSRDWTSSTEAFF. DNA of the CDR3: TGTGCCACCAGCAGAGATTGGACCTCCAGCACTGAAGCTTTCTTT.

V gene TRBV6-5 combines with J gene TRBJ2-3; 7 bases are shared with TRBD1. CDR3 size: 15 residues. Germline CDR1 MNHEY, CDR2 SVGAGI. V lost 4 bases, J lost 0 bases, and 4 bases stayed unmatched. This CDR3 reads CASSSRDRSTDTQYF. The CDR3 DNA sequence: TGTGCCAGCAGTTCCCGGGACAGAAGCACAGATACGCAGTATTTT.

This clone showed up just a few times. This sequence joins TRBV7-2 and TRBJ1-5; D may be TRBD1 (6 bases). This CDR3 spans 15 amino acids. CDR1 and CDR2 (germline): SGHTA, FQGNSA. Trimming shortened V by 1 base and J by 2 bases, and 9 bases separated the two germline ends. The CDR3 protein is CASSLEAGGNQPQHF. Here the CDR3 DNA reads TGTGCCAGCAGCTTAGAGGCAGGGGGCAATCAGCCCCAGCATTTT.

This chain links TRBV19 with TRBJ2-4, with 9 bases matching TRBD1. Per the germline V gene, CDR1 is LNHDA and CDR2 is SQIVND (reference sequence). The CDR3 covers 14 residues. The junction had 1 base not matched to a gene; V was cut back by 0 bases and J by 7 bases. CDR3 DNA sequence: TGTGCCAGTAGTATAGACGGACAGGGGAACATTCAGTACTTC. Translated, it gives CASSIDGQGNIQYF.

The CDR3 nucleotides are TGTGCCAGCAGCCAAGTTTCTGCAGGTAGGGAAACTGAAGCTTTCTTT. Amino acids: CASSQVSAGRETEAFF. The J gene is TRBJ1-1, the V gene TRBV4-2, with no clear D. The CDR3 contains 16 residues. The V gene lost 1 base and the J gene lost 5 bases, with 17 bases spanning the gap. The germline CDR1 and CDR2 sequences are LGHNA and YNFKEQ.

In its sample, this clone was seen once. This chain connects TRBV25-1 to TRBJ1-1, with D tentatively TRBD1 (5 bases). Looked up from germline, CDR1 is MGHDK and CDR2 is SYGVNS. The CDR3 contains 12 residues. With 0 bases removed from V and 10 bases from J, the gap between germline ends came to 9 bases. The CDR3 DNA sequence: TGTGCCAGCAGTGAATACCAGAGGGGAGCTTTCTTT. This gives the protein CASSEYQRGAFF.

This chain links TRBV10-2 with TRBJ1-3; D ambiguous. Germline V gives CDR1 WSHSY, CDR2 SAAADI. V was cut by 3 bases and J by 0 bases, with 12 bases left in between. The length of the CDR3 is 16 residues. For the CDR3, the DNA is TGCGCCAGCAGTGACCCGTCTCCTCTCTCTGGAAACACCATATATTTT. Translation: CASSDPSPLSGNTIYF.

This chain joins TRBV5-1 and TRBJ2-1; TRBD2 matches 9 bases. Trimming at V came to 4 bases and at J to 7 bases, leaving 12 bases not matched to a gene. CDR1 SGHRS and CDR2 YFSETQ come from the germline V gene. The CDR3 contains 16 residues. CDR3: CASSTGSGGPVNEQFF. Here the CDR3 DNA reads TGCGCCAGCAGCACAGGAAGCGGGGGGCCCGTGAATGAGCAGTTCTTC.

This chain connects TRBV5-1 to TRBJ1-1; D unresolved. V lost 2 bases to trimming and J lost 1 base, with 6 bases between them. The CDR3 covers 13 residues. Germline-derived CDR1 and CDR2 are SGHRS and YFSETQ. In DNA, the CDR3 is TGCGCCAGCAGCTTAAGACCGAACACTGAAGCTTTCTTT. Its translation is CASSLRPNTEAFF.

The rearrangement uses TRBV6-5 and TRBJ2-5; maybe TRBD1 (6 bases). Germline-derived CDR1 and CDR2 are MNHEY and SVGAGI. Trimming pared 0 bases from V and 5 bases from J, leaving 13 bases between. The CDR3 covers 15 residues. The CDR3 reads CASSYSQGTWETQYF. CDR3 nucleotides: TGTGCCAGCAGTTACTCGCAGGGGACGTGGGAGACCCAGTACTTC.

The chain is built from TRBV5-1 and TRBJ1-5; 7 nucleotides line up with TRBD1. Germline V CDR1 and CDR2: SGHRS, YFSETQ. This CDR3 has 15 residues. J lost 2 bases, V lost 5 bases, and 7 bases had no gene match. CDR3 DNA sequence: TGCGCCAGCAGTTCGGGGGACAGCCGCAATCAGCCCCAGCATTTT. This gives the protein CASSSGDSRNQPQHF.

The chain carries TRBV7-9 and TRBJ2-3, with D tentatively TRBD1 (5 bases). V lost 9 bases and J lost 5, with 9 bases in between. CDR3 size: 11 residues. Looked up from germline, CDR1 is SEHNR and CDR2 is FQNEAQ (reference sequence). The DNA for the CDR3 is TGTGCCAGGGAAACAGGAGATACGCAGTATTTT. It codes for CARETGDTQYF.

CDR3 sequence (DNA): TGTGCCAGCTCACCCCGCGACTCACCGGAGACCCAGTACTTC. Translating it yields CASSPRDSPETQYF. The chain couples TRBV18 to TRBJ2-5, with D unclear. Germline V gives CDR1 KGHSH, CDR2 LQKENI. The CDR3 consists of 14 residues. V lost 3 bases, J lost 5 bases, and 13 bases lay in between.

The chain joins TRBV19 to TRBJ2-2; D gene uncertain. The CDR3 runs 14 residues. The V and J ends lost 4 bases and 3 bases respectively, with 9 bases between them. Germline CDR1 is LNHDA and CDR2 is SQIVND (reference sequence). As DNA, the CDR3 is TGTGCCAGTAGTAGCGGCTTCTACACCGGGGAGCTGTTTTTT. Its translation is CASSSGFYTGELFF.

V usage is TRBV10-3 and J usage is TRBJ1-2, with 12 bases aligning to TRBD1. V shed 1 base, J shed 4 bases, and the junction held 10 bases outside the gene matches. CDR1 and CDR2 from the germline V gene are ENHRY and SYGVKD. This CDR3 is 18 amino acids long. CDR3 amino acids: CAISEYGTGGATSYGYTF. The CDR3 bases are TGTGCCATCAGTGAGTACGGGACAGGGGGCGCGACGTCCTATGGCTACACCTTC.

V is TRBV7-2 and J is TRBJ1-5, with TRBD1 identical over 9 bases. V dropped 7 bases and J dropped 4; count of bases not matched to a gene: 5. Per the germline V gene, CDR1 is SGHTA and CDR2 is FQGNSA. The CDR3 totals 14 residues. The CDR3, as DNA: TGTGCCAGCACCCCGGACAGGGGAAATCAGCCCCAGCATTTT. This translates into CASTPDRGNQPQHF.